A single T cell receptor beta chain is shown here with its context. Its antigen is not identified. Assay: immunoSEQ multiplex PCR; the TCRdb copy retains only in-frame clones and omits some. The sample holds 6,000 to 8,500 clones, about 64% seen once. With V trimmed by 4 bases and J by 4 bases, 13 bases remained unmatched. The CDR3 has 20 amino acids. CDR1 is PRHDT and CDR2 is FYEKMQ in the germline V gene (reference sequence). This sample stems from a study of immune cell composition in non-small cell lung cancer. Points from the study as a whole: Squamous lung tumours showed higher top 10 clone scores and clonality than adenocarcinomas.

The TCR originated in a human donor with non-small cell lung cancer. Input material: lung tumor tissue. This rearrangement joins TRBV13 to TRBJ2-2; TRBD2 matches at 15 bases. For the CDR3, the DNA is TGTGCCAGCAGCTACCCACCCGGGACTAGCGGGGGGACCATCACCGGGGAGCTGTTTTTT. Its protein is CASSYPPGTSGGTITGELFF.